The 28 T cell receptor beta chains below were found in one sample sequenced in a study of T cell repertoires in cytomegalovirus infection. One entry per CDR3 protein results from TCRdb running MiXCR on the reads. The sample lists 85,000 to 120,000 distinct CDR3 sequences, 15% to 20% occurring once. The specimen was PBMCs. All receptors come from a human donor in good health (CMV status not recorded). Some clones in this sample may be carry-over from other donors' samples.

This clonotype showed up just a few times. The gene calls are TRBV19 and TRBJ2-6, with TRBD1 identical over 11 bases. CDR1 and CDR2 from the germline V gene are LNHDA and SQIVND (reference sequence). The CDR3 loop spans 16 amino acids. Trimming removed 5 bases from V and 2 bases from J; junction bases left unmatched: 2. The CDR3 nucleotides read TGTGCCAGTAGTCCGGACAGGGGGCCTGGGGCCAACGTCCTGACTTTC. It yields the protein CASSPDRGPGANVLTF.

V gene TRBV4-2 combines with J gene TRBJ2-5, with TRBD2 matching 9 bases. The CDR3 contains 14 residues. Germline loops: CDR1 LGHNA, CDR2 YNFKEQ. V was pared by 2 bases and J by 5 bases, with 3 bases of the junction left unmatched. CDR3 loop: CASSQPSGGETQYF. The CDR3 DNA is TGTGCCAGCAGCCAACCCAGCGGGGGGGAGACCCAGTACTTC.

This clonotype was detected only a few times. The chain recombines TRBV5-4 with TRBJ2-3, with a tentative D call TRBD1 (5 bases). Germline V gene sequence: CDR1 SGHNT, CDR2 YYREEE (reference sequence). The length of the CDR3 is 15 residues. V shed 2 bases and J shed 1 base, with 11 bases lying between them. The CDR3 protein is CASSFDSKGTDTQYF. Written as DNA, the CDR3 is TGTGCCAGCAGCTTCGACAGTAAGGGCACAGATACGCAGTATTTT.

This clonotype was picked up many times. The chain employs TRBV7-2 and TRBJ2-5; maybe TRBD2 (6 bases). The CDR3 has 16 residues. V dropped 5 bases and J dropped 4 bases, with 20 bases sitting between them. Looked up from germline, CDR1 is SGHTA and CDR2 is FQGNSA. The CDR3 protein is CASSKSRPGVGETQYF. The CDR3 DNA reads TGTGCCAGCAGCAAAAGCCGCCCGGGGGTAGGAGAGACCCAGTACTTC.

This clonotype has a count of ten or more. This chain connects TRBV7-8 to TRBJ2-7; 8 nucleotides line up with TRBD1. J was trimmed by 3 bases and V by 5 bases; bases with no gene match: 3. The germline V gene encodes CDR1 SGHVS and CDR2 FQNEAQ. The CDR3 is made up of 13 amino acids. Here the CDR3 reads CASSPGQDYEQYF. The DNA for the CDR3 is TGTGCCAGCAGCCCGGGACAGGACTACGAGCAGTACTTC. Variable domain in full (rest from reference TRBV7-8 and TRBJ2-7): GAGVSQSPRYKVAKRGQDVALRCDPISGHVSLFWYQQALGQGPEFLTYFQNEAQLDKSGLPSDRFFAERPEGSVSTLKIQRTQQEDSAVYLCASSPGQDYEQYFGPGTRLTVT.

The sample holds many counts of this clonotype. The chain recombines TRBV5-4 with TRBJ1-1, with TRBD1 matching over 8 bases. V lost 3 bases to trimming and J lost 4 bases; unmatched junction nucleotides: 5. Germline lookup yields CDR1 SGHNT and CDR2 YYREEE (reference sequence). The CDR3 contains 14 residues. Here the CDR3 reads CASSSQGVGTEAFF. The CDR3 DNA reads TGTGCCAGCAGCTCACAGGGGGTCGGCACTGAAGCTTTCTTT.

This clonotype was counted ten times or more. The chain combines TRBV7-2 with TRBJ1-1, with D unresolved. CDR3 size: 14 residues. The germline gives CDR1 SGHTA, CDR2 FQGNSA. Trimming removed 5 bases from V and 0 bases from J, with 10 bases in between. CDR3 residues: CASSRSGMNTEAFF. Here the CDR3 DNA reads TGTGCCAGCAGCCGGTCAGGCATGAACACTGAAGCTTTCTTT.

This clonotype was observed a handful of times. The rearrangement joins TRBV11-3 to TRBJ2-5; D not certain. The germline CDR1 and CDR2 sequences are SGHNT and YENEEA. V gave up 3 bases and J gave up 5 bases, with 10 bases separating them. The CDR3 has 13 residues. In DNA form, the CDR3 reads TGTGCCAGCAGCTTTTGGTCGGATGAGACCCAGTACTTC. Protein: CASSFWSDETQYF.

There are many counts of this clonotype. V and J are TRBV7-6 and TRBJ2-1; D may correspond to TRBD1 or TRBD2 (6 bases each). This CDR3 comprises 18 residues. CDR1 and CDR2 from the germline V gene are SGHVS and FNYEAQ. Trimming took 2 bases from V and 6 from J, leaving 23 bases between them. The CDR3 loop reads CASSLMGAAGWTINEQFF. CDR3 nucleotide sequence: TGTGCCAGCAGCTTAATGGGGGCTGCGGGGTGGACTATCAATGAGCAGTTCTTC.

As concerns this clonotype: This may stem from a read error, because a much larger clone lies one nucleotide away. The chain uses TRBV6-6 and TRBJ2-7, with D perhaps matching TRBD2 (6 bases). This CDR3 comprises 17 residues. Germline assignment: CDR1 MNHNY and CDR2 SVGAGI (reference sequence). Trimming shortened V by 2 bases and J by 3 bases, and 20 bases separated the two germline ends. CDR3 in amino acids: CASSYQCYWGGNYEQYF. The CDR3, as DNA: TGTGCCAGCAGTTACCAGTGCTATTGGGGCGGGAACTACGAGCAGTACTTC.

The V call is TRBV29-1, the J call TRBJ2-5; D is unresolved. CDR1 SQVTM and CDR2 ANQGSEA come from the germline V gene. V was cut by 4 bases and J by 4 bases, with 7 bases left in between. CDR3 length equals 11 residues. The CDR3 loop is CSVVLGETQYF. DNA for the CDR3: TGCAGCGTTGTCCTGGGAGAGACCCAGTACTTC. The entire variable domain, with the rest obtained from reference TRBV29-1 and TRBJ2-5, is as follows: SAVISQKPSRDICQRGTSLTIQCQVDSQVTMMFWYRQQPGQSLTLIATANQGSEATYESGFVIDKFPISRPNLTFSTLTVSNMSPEDSSIYLCSVVLGETQYFGPGTRLLVL.

The sample holds a few counts of this clonotype. The chain recombines TRBV20-1 with TRBJ2-7; 12 nucleotides agree with TRBD1. The CDR3 contains 18 residues. V shed 0 bases, J shed 3 bases, and the junction held 12 bases outside the gene matches. CDR1 and CDR2 from the germline V gene are DFQATT and SNEGSKA (reference sequence). CDR3 residues: CSARDLGQGAPVGYEQYF. The DNA of the CDR3 is TGCAGTGCTAGAGATTTGGGACAGGGGGCACCTGTAGGCTACGAGCAGTACTTC.

This clonotype was detected many times. V is TRBV7-2 and J is TRBJ1-4; a possible D gene is TRBD1 (5 bases). Trimming removed 7 bases from V and 8 bases from J, with 20 bases in between. There are 15 residues in the CDR3. The germline V gene encodes CDR1 SGHTA and CDR2 FQGNSA. The CDR3 protein is CASTSKRGGGEKLFF. In DNA form, the CDR3 reads TGTGCCAGCACCTCCAAACGGGGGGGTGGGGAAAAACTGTTTTTT.

This clonotype was seen a handful of times. The rearrangement joins TRBV18 to TRBJ2-7; D not certain. The CDR3 spans 11 residues. The germline V gene has CDR1 KGHSH and CDR2 LQKENI. V lost 4 bases and J lost 5, with 6 bases in between. CDR3 loop: CASSRADEQYF. The CDR3 nucleotides are TGTGCCAGCTCACGGGCAGACGAGCAGTACTTC.

The chain employs TRBV20-1 and TRBJ1-1; maybe TRBD1 (5 bases). V lost 3 bases, J lost 1 base, and 9 bases lay in between. The germline V gene has CDR1 DFQATT and CDR2 SNEGSKA (reference sequence). The CDR3 length is 13 residues. CDR3 sequence: CSARGTPNTEAFF. In nucleotides, the CDR3 is TGCAGTGCTAGGGGGACCCCGAACACTGAAGCTTTCTTT.

In this sample, this clonotype turned up a few times. The chain uses TRBV18 and TRBJ2-7; D uncertain. The V end was cut by 2 bases, the J end by 6 bases, with 14 bases between. Germline CDR1 reads KGHSH; CDR2 reads LQKENI. This CDR3 region has 14 residues. CDR3 DNA sequence: TGTGCCAGCTCACCAATTGGGTCAGTGGCCGAGCAGTACTTC. Its protein is CASSPIGSVAEQYF.

This clonotype was counted many times. The rearrangement joins TRBV7-2 to TRBJ1-6, with 9 bases identical to TRBD1. The CDR3 loop spans 15 amino acids. Per the germline V gene, CDR1 is SGHTA and CDR2 is FQGNSA. The V and J ends lost 5 bases and 7 bases, in that order; junction bases with no gene match: 6. CDR3 amino acids: CASSLDRGVNSPLHF. For the CDR3, the DNA is TGTGCCAGCAGCCTTGACAGGGGGGTAAATTCACCCCTCCACTTT. The full variable domain, its missing parts supplied by reference TRBV7-2 and TRBJ1-6, is GAGVSQSPSNKVTEKGKDVELRCDPISGHTALYWYRQSLGQGLEFLIYFQGNSAPDKSGLPSDRFSAERTGGSVSTLTIQRTQQEDSAVYLCASSLDRGVNSPLHFGNGTRLTVT.

In this sample, this clonotype turned up a few times. The chain uses TRBV10-3 and TRBJ2-2; D is unresolved. Trimming removed 5 bases from V and 2 bases from J, with 6 bases in between. This CDR3 has 13 residues. In germline, CDR1 is ENHRY, CDR2 SYGVKD. The CDR3 bases are TGTGCCATCAGTCCCCCTAACACCGGGGAGCTGTTTTTT. Its protein is CAISPPNTGELFF.

The sample holds many counts of this clonotype. The rearrangement links TRBV7-2 to TRBJ2-5; D might be TRBD2 (6 bases). This CDR3 has 13 residues. Germline V gene sequence: CDR1 SGHTA, CDR2 FQGNSA. V gave up 3 bases and J gave up 5 bases, with 10 bases separating them. CDR3 DNA: TGTGCCAGCAGCTTGGGGGGTGGGGAGACCCAGTACTTC. It specifies CASSLGGGETQYF.

V usage is TRBV6-6 and J usage is TRBJ1-1; D uncertain. Germline V lookup: CDR1 MNHNY, CDR2 SVGAGI (reference sequence). The CDR3 is 12 residues long. V lost 2 bases and J lost 6, with 7 bases in between. The CDR3 DNA sequence: TGTGCCAGCAGTTACGAGAAACCTGAAGCTTTCTTT. This codes for CASSYEKPEAFF.

In the case of this clonotype: Since a much larger clone is just one base distant, this may be a read error. The genes are TRBV7-2 and TRBJ2-7, with a tentative D call TRBD2 (6 bases). CDR1 and CDR2 from the germline V gene are SGHTA and FQGNSA. The CDR3 covers 15 residues. V dropped 4 bases and J dropped 6 bases, with 19 bases sitting between them. The CDR3 nucleotides read TGTGCCAGCAGCTCGGGCAGCGGGTCCGCCTGCGAGCAGTACTTC. Its translation: CASSSGSGSACEQYF.

This chain links TRBV6-2 or TRBV6-3 with TRBJ1-4, with 8 bases lining up with TRBD1. The junction had 5 bases not matched to a gene; V was cut back by 6 bases and J by 8 bases. This CDR3 is 13 amino acids long. From germline, CDR1 is MNHEY and CDR2 SVGEGT. CDR3 in amino acids: CASRATGEEKLFF. CDR3 bases: TGTGCCAGCAGGGCGACAGGGGAAGAAAAACTGTTTTTT.

The chain combines TRBV28 with TRBJ1-2; 10 nucleotides agree with TRBD1. V was pared by 8 bases and J by 6 bases, with 9 bases of the junction left unmatched. The CDR3 covers 14 residues. CDR1 is MDHEN and CDR2 is SYDVKM in the germline V gene. The CDR3 spells CASSGTGARNGYTF. The CDR3 nucleotides read TGTGCCAGCTCCGGGACAGGGGCGCGGAATGGCTACACCTTC.

The chain couples TRBV28 to TRBJ2-7; 7 bases align to TRBD1. Germline-derived CDR1 and CDR2 are MDHEN and SYDVKM. This CDR3 spans 14 amino acids. V shed 4 bases, J shed 2 bases, and the junction held 5 bases outside the gene matches. The CDR3 loop reads CASSSTQGPYEQYF. The CDR3 DNA reads TGTGCCAGCAGTTCTACACAGGGGCCCTACGAGCAGTACTTC.

The chain links TRBV4-1 to TRBJ1-2; D is unclear. Trimming took off 0 bases at V and 7 bases at J, with 6 bases between the two ends. CDR1 and CDR2 from the germline V gene are MGHRA and YSYEKL. The CDR3 spans 12 residues. The DNA for the CDR3 is TGCGCCAGCAGCCAAGAGAAAGGTGGCTACACCTTC. Encoded protein: CASSQEKGGYTF.

A remark on this clonotype: This may stem from a read error, because a much larger clone lies one nucleotide away. The chain joins TRBV7-2 to TRBJ2-1; 8 nucleotides line up with TRBD2. Germline V gene data show CDR1 as SGHTA and CDR2 as FQGNSA. With 8 bases clipped from V and 10 bases from J, the junction kept 13 bases outside the gene matches. This CDR3 has 14 residues. CDR3 sequence (DNA): TGTGCCAGCCGCGCGGGAAGGACGGGAGGGGAGCAGTTCTTC. Encoded protein: CASRAGRTGGEQFF.

The table lists this clonotype with a few counts. The CDR3 loop reads CSAPVPSGAYEQYF. CDR3 in DNA: TGCAGTGCCCCTGTCCCTAGCGGGGCCTACGAGCAGTACTTC. This rearrangement joins TRBV20-1 to TRBJ2-7, with 9 bases matching TRBD2. CDR1 DFQATT and CDR2 SNEGSKA come from the germline V gene (reference sequence). This CDR3 contains 14 residues. V lost 6 bases, J lost 2 bases, and 8 bases stayed unmatched.

In regard to this clonotype: This could be a read error, since a much larger clone is one nucleotide away. The gene calls are TRBV5-4 and TRBJ2-5; D remains ambiguous. This CDR3 is 13 amino acids long. CDR1 SGHNT and CDR2 YYREEE come from the germline V gene (reference sequence). V shed 1 base and J shed 5 bases, with 9 bases lying between them. This chain's CDR3 is CASSLTLKETQYF. The CDR3 bases are TGTGCCAGCAGCTTGACCCTCAAGGAGACCCAGTACTTC.